This TCR beta chain was retrieved from a study of cytomegalovirus exposure and HLA in healthy donors. Across the whole study: Membership in the Caucasian-associated ancestry cluster was found for about four fifths of approximately 380 genotyped donors. Notes on the study in general: Earlier analysis yielded a pattern in which most TCR beta V segments were productive about 87% or about 30% of the time. Overall, around 160 TCR beta chains were annotated as cytomegalovirus-associated.

A multiplex PCR was run with 60 Vbeta primers and 13 Jbeta primers. The method was immunoSEQ multiplex PCR; TCRdb's version includes in-frame clones alone and lacks a portion of them. Among 100,000 or so clones, 65% to 85% were seen once, and the ten largest hold approximately 2.1%. Turning to this clone: Antigen unknown.

Sequenced: PBMCs. This TCR derives from a woman between 40 and 50 years old in good health and CMV-seronegative.

This CDR3 reads CSVVPGVDIETQYF. Here the CDR3 DNA reads TGCAGCGTTGTCCCTGGAGTAGATATAGAGACCCAGTACTTC. The V gene is TRBV29-1, the J gene TRBJ2-5; no clear D gene. From germline, CDR1 is SQVTM and CDR2 ANQGSEA. The germline V and J ends were trimmed by 4 bases and 4 bases, with 16 bases remaining between them. The CDR3 has 14 amino acids.